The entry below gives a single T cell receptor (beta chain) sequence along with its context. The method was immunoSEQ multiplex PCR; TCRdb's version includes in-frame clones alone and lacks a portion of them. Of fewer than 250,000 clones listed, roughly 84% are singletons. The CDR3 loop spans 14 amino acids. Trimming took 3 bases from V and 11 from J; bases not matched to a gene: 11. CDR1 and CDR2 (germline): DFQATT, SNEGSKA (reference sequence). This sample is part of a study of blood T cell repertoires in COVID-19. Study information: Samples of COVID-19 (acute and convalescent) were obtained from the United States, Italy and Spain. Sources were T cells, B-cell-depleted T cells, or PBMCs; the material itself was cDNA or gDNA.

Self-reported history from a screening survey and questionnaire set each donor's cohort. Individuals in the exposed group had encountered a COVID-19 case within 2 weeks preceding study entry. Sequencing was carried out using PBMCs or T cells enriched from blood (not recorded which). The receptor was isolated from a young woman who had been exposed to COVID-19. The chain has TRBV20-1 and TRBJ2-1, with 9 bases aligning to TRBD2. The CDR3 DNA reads TGCAGTGCTAGTCTTGGAGCGGGGGGAATGAAGCAGTTCTTC. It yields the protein CSASLGAGGMKQFF.